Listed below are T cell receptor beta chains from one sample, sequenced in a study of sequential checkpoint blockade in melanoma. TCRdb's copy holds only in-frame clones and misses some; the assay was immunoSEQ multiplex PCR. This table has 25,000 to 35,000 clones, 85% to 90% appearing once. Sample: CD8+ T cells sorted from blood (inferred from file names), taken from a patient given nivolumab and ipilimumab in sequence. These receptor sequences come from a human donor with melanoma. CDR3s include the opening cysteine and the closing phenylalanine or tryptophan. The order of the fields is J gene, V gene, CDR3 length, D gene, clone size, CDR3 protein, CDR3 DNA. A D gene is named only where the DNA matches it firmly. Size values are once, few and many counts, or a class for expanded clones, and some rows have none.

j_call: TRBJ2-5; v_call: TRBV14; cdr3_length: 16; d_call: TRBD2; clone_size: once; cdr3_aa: CASSPKTSGRWETQYF; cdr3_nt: TGTGCCAGCAGCCCCAAGACTAGCGGGAGATGGGAGACCCAGTACTTC
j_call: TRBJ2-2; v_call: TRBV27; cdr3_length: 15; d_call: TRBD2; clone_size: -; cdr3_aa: CASTLSGSGTGELFF; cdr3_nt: TGTGCCAGCACCCTCAGCGGGAGCGGGACCGGGGAGCTGTTTTTT
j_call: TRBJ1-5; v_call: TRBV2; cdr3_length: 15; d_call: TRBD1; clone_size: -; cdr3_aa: CASSGGQGAGQPQHF; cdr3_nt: TGTGCCAGCAGTGGAGGACAGGGGGCAGGACAGCCCCAGCATTTT
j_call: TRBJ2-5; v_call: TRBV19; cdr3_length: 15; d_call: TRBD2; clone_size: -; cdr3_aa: CASSIGGGYQETQYF; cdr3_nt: TGTGCCAGTAGTATCGGGGGGGGGTACCAAGAGACCCAGTACTTC
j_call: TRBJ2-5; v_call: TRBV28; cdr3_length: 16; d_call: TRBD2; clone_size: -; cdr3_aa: CASSSLAGGLQETQYF; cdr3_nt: TGTGCCAGCAGTTCTTTAGCGGGAGGGCTCCAAGAGACCCAGTACTTC
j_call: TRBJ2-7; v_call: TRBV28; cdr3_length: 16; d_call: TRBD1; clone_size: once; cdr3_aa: CASSLPGQGAPYEQYF; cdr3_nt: TGTGCCAGCAGTCTTCCTGGACAGGGGGCCCCCTACGAGCAGTACTTC
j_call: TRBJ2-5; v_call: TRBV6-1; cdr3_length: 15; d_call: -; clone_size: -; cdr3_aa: CASKKVRGQQETQYF; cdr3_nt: TGTGCCAGCAAAAAAGTGAGAGGACAGCAAGAGACCCAGTACTTC
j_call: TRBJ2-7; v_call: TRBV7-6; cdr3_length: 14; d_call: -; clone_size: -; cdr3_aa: CASSSYRGSYEQYF; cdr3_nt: TGTGCCAGCAGCTCCTACCGGGGCTCCTACGAGCAGTACTTC
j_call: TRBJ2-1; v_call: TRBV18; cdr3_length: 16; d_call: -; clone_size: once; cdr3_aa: CASSPPRDYPFGEQFF; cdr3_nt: TGTGCCAGCTCACCACCCAGAGACTACCCCTTCGGGGAGCAGTTCTTC
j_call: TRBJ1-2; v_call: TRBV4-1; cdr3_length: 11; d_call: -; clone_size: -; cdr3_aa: CASSQRSGYTF; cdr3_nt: TGCGCCAGCAGCCAACGGAGTGGCTACACCTTC
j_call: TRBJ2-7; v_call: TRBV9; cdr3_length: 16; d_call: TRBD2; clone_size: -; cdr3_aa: CASSGAGTSGKYEQYF; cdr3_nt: TGTGCCAGCAGCGGAGCCGGGACTAGCGGGAAATACGAGCAGTACTTC
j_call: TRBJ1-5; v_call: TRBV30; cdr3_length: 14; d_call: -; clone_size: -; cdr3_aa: CAWSLIGGNQPQHF; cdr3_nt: TGTGCCTGGAGTTTAATAGGGGGCAATCAGCCCCAGCATTTT
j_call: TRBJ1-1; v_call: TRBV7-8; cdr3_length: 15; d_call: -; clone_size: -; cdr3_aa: CASSFPTGMNTEAFF; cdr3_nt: TGTGCCAGCAGCTTCCCGACGGGAATGAACACTGAAGCTTTCTTT
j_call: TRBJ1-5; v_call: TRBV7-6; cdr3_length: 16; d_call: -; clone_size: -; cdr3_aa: CASSLGVGQSNQPQHF; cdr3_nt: TGTGCCAGCAGCTTAGGGGTTGGGCAGAGCAATCAGCCCCAGCATTTT
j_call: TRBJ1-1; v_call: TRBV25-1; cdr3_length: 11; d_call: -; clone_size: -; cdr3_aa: CASIRGTEAFF; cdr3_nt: TGTGCCAGCATAAGGGGAACTGAAGCTTTCTTT
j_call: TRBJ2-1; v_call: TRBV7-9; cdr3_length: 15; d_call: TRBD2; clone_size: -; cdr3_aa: CASSSLAGTYNEQFF; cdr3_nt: TGTGCCAGCAGCTCACTAGCGGGGACCTACAATGAGCAGTTCTTC
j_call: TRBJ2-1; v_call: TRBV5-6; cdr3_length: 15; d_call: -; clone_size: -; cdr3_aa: CASSWGLSSYNEQFF; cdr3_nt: TGTGCCAGCAGCTGGGGCCTTAGCTCCTACAATGAGCAGTTCTTC
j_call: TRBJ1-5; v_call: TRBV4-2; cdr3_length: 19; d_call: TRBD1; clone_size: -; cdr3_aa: CASSQTQEGAWGGNQPQHF; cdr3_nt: TGTGCCAGCAGCCAAACCCAGGAGGGGGCTTGGGGGGGCAATCAGCCCCAGCATTTT
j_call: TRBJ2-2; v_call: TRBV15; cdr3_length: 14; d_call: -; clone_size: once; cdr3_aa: CATSRAGEVGELFF; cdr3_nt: TGTGCCACCAGCAGAGCGGGAGAGGTCGGGGAGCTGTTTTTT
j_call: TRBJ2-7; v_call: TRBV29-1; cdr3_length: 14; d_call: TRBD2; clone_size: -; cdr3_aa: CSVVGLAGAEEQYF; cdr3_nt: TGCAGCGTTGTGGGACTAGCGGGAGCAGAAGAGCAGTACTTC
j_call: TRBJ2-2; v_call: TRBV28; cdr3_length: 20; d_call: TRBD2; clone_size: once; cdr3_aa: CASSSRLAGGLGSGTGELFF; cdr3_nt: TGTGCCAGCAGTTCCCGACTAGCGGGAGGTTTGGGCTCGGGCACCGGGGAGCTGTTTTTT
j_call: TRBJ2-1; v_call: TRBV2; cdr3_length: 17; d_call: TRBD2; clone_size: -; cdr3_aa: CASRVRLAGERYNEQFF; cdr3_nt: TGTGCCAGCAGGGTTCGACTAGCGGGAGAGCGTTACAATGAGCAGTTCTTC
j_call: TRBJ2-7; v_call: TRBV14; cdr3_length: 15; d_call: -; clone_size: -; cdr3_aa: CASSQEASATYEQYF; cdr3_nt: TGTGCCAGCAGCCAAGAGGCCAGTGCAACCTACGAGCAGTACTTC
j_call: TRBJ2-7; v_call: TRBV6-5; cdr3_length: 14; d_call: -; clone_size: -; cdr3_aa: CASSVTGETYEQYF; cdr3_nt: TGTGCCAGCAGTGTGACGGGGGAAACCTACGAGCAGTACTTC
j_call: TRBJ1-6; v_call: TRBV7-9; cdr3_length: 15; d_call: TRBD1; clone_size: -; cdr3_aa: CASSLIGTGGTPLHF; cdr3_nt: TGTGCCAGCAGCTTAATCGGGACAGGGGGCACCCCCCTCCACTTT
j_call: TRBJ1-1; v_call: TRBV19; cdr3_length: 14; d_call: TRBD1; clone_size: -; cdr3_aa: CASSSRDSYTEAFF; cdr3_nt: TGTGCCAGTAGTTCCCGGGACAGCTACACTGAAGCTTTCTTT
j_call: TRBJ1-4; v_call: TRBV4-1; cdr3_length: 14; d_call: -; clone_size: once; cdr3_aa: CASSQVKGDEKLFF; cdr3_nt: TGCGCCAGCAGCCAAGTTAAAGGGGATGAAAAACTGTTTTTT
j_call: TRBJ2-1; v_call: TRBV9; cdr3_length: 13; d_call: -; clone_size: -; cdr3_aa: CASSPDGDNEQFF; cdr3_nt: TGTGCCAGCAGCCCAGACGGGGACAATGAGCAGTTCTTC
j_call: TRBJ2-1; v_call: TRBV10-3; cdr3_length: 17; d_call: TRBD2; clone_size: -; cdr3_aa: CAISDPSRLAGYNEQFF; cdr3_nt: TGTGCCATCAGTGACCCTTCAAGACTAGCGGGCTACAATGAGCAGTTCTTC
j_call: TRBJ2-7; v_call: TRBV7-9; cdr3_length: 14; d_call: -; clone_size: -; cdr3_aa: CASSPPAPRNGQYF; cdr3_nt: TGTGCCAGCAGTCCGCCTGCACCTCGTAACGGGCAGTACTTC
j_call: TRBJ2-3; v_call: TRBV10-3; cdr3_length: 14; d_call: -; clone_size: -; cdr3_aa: CAIKRRGITDTQYF; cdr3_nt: TGTGCCATCAAAAGACGAGGGATCACAGATACGCAGTATTTT
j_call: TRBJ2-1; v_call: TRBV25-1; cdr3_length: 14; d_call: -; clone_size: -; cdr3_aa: CASSVPGHNNEQFF; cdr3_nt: TGTGCCAGCAGTGTTCCGGGACACAACAATGAGCAGTTCTTC
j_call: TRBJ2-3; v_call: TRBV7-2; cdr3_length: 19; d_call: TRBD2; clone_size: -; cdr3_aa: CASSFRLAPSAVLTPHLYF; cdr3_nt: TGTGCCAGCAGCTTTAGACTAGCCCCCTCGGCGGTGCTTACGCCCCACTTGTATTTT
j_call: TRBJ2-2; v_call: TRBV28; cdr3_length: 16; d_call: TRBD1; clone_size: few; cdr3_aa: CASSYSGTGNTGELFF; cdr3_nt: TGTGCCAGCAGTTACTCCGGGACAGGCAACACCGGGGAGCTGTTTTTT
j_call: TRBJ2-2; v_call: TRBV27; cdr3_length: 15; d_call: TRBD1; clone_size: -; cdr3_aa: CASSYGTANTGELFF; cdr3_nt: TGTGCCAGCAGTTACGGGACAGCGAACACCGGGGAGCTGTTTTTT
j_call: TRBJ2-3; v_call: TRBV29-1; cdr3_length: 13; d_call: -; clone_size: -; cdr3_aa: CSVEGGLTDTQYF; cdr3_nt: TGCAGCGTTGAAGGGGGACTCACAGATACGCAGTATTTT
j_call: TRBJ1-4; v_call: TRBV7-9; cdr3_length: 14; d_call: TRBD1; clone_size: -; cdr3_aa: CASSNQGVREKLFF; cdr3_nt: TGTGCCAGCAGCAATCAGGGGGTTCGGGAAAAACTGTTTTTT
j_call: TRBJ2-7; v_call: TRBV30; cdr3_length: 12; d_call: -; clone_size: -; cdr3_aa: CAWSQGGYEQYF; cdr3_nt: TGTGCCTGGAGCCAAGGGGGCTACGAGCAGTACTTC
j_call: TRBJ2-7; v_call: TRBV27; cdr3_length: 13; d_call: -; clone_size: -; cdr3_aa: CASSLSISYEQYF; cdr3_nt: TGTGCCAGCAGTTTAAGCATCTCCTACGAGCAGTACTTC
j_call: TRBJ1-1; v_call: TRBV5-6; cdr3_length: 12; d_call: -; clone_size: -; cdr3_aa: CASSLSGTEAFF; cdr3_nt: TGTGCCAGCAGCTTGTCCGGGACTGAAGCTTTCTTT
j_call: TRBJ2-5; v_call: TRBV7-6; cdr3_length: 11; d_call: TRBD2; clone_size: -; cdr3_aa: CASSPGGEQYF; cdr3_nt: TGTGCCAGCAGCCCGGGGGGTGAGCAGTACTTC
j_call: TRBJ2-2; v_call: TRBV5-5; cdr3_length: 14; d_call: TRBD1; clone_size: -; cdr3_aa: CASSFQGAGGELFF; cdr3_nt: TGTGCCAGCAGTTTTCAGGGGGCGGGCGGGGAGCTGTTTTTT
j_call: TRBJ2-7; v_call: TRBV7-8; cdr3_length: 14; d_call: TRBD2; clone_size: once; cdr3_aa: CASSLASGFYEQYF; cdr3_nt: TGTGCCAGCAGCTTAGCTAGCGGGTTTTATGAGCAGTACTTC
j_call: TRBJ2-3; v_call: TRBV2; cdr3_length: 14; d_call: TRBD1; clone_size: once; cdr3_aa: CAHTWDRGRDTQYF; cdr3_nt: TGTGCCCACACTTGGGACAGGGGGAGGGATACGCAGTATTTT
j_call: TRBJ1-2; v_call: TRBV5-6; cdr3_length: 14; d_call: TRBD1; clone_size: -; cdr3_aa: CASSGGTGIYGYTF; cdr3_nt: TGTGCCAGCAGCGGCGGGACAGGGATCTATGGCTACACCTTC
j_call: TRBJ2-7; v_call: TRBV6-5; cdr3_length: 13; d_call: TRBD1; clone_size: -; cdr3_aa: CASRRQGALEQYF; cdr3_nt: TGTGCCAGCAGGAGACAGGGGGCTCTCGAGCAGTACTTC
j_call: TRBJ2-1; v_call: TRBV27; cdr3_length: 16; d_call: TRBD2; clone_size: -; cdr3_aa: CASSWTSGRSANEQFF; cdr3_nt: TGTGCCAGCAGTTGGACTAGCGGGAGATCAGCCAATGAGCAGTTCTTC
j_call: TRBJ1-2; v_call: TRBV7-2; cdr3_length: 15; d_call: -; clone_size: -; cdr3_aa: CASSLAGGRWVGYTF; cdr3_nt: TGTGCCAGCAGCTTAGCGGGGGGGCGATGGGTTGGCTACACCTTC
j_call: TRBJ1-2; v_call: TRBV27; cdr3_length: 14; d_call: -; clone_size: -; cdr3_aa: CASSLTSSMVGYTF; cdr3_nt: TGTGCCAGCAGTTTAACGTCTTCTATGGTCGGCTACACCTTC
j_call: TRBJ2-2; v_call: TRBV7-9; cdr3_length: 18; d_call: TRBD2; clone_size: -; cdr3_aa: CASSSPTSGGANTGELFF; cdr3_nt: TGTGCCAGCAGCTCACCGACTAGCGGGGGGGCCAACACCGGGGAGCTGTTTTTT
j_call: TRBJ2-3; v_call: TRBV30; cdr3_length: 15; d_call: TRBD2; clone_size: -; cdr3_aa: CAWSLAGGPGDTQYF; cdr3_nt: TGTGCCTGGAGTCTGGCGGGAGGGCCGGGGGATACGCAGTATTTT
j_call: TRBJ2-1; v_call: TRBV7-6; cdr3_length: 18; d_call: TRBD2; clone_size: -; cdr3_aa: CASSSPGLAGGFYNEQFF; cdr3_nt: TGTGCCAGCAGCTCCCCAGGACTAGCGGGGGGATTCTACAATGAGCAGTTCTTC
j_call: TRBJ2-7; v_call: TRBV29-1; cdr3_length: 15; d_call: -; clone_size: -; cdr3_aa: CSVVGRRPAGDEQYF; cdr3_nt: TGCAGCGTTGTAGGCCGGAGACCAGCAGGGGACGAGCAGTACTTC
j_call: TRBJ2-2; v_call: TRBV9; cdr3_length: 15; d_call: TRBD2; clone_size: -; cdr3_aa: CASSVDGRRTGELFF; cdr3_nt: TGTGCCAGCAGCGTAGACGGGAGGCGCACCGGGGAGCTGTTTTTT
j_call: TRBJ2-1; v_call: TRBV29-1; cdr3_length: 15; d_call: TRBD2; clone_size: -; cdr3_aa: CSAATSGGPYNEQFF; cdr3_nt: TGCAGCGCAGCCACTAGCGGGGGCCCCTACAATGAGCAGTTCTTC
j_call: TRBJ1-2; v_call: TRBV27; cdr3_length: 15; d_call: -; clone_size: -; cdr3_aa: CASSLSVALNYGYTF; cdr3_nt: TGTGCCAGCAGTTTATCGGTCGCGTTAAATTATGGCTACACCTTC
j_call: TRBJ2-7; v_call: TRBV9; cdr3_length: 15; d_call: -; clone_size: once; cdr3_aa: CASSVGGGRDYEQYF; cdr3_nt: TGTGCCAGCAGCGTAGGCGGAGGGAGAGACTACGAGCAGTACTTC
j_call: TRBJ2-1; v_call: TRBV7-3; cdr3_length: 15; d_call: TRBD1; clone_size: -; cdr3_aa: CASSAPGTGYNEQFF; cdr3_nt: TGTGCCAGCAGCGCCCCCGGGACAGGTTACAATGAGCAGTTCTTC
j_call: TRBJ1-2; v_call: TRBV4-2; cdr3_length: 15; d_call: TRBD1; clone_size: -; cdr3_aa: CASSPIQGAGGGYTF; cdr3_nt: TGTGCCAGCAGCCCCATACAGGGGGCAGGAGGTGGCTACACCTTC